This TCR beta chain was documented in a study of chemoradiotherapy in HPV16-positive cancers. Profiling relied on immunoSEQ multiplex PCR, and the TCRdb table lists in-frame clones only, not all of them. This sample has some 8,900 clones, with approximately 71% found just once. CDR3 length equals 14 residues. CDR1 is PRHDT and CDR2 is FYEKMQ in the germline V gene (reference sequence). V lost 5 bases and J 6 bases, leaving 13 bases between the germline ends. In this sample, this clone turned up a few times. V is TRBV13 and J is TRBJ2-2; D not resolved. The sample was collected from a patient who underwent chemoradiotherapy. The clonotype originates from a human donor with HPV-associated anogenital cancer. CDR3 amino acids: CASSQMRASGELFF. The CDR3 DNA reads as TGTGCCAGCAGCCAAATGCGAGCGTCCGGGGAGCTGTTTTTT. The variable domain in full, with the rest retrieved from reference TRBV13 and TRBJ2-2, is AAGVIQSPRHLIKEKRETATLKCYPIPRHDTVYWYQQGPGQDPQFLISFYEKMQSDKGSIPDRFSAQQFSDYHSELNMSSLELGDSALYFCASSQMRASGELFFGEGSRLTVL.